This paragraph reports one TCR beta chain. The antigen is unknown. Repertoires were generated with immunoSEQ multiplex PCR, while TCRdb's copy carries only in-frame clones and drops some. This repertoire shows millions of clones, roughly 96% found once; its top ten account for more than 0.1%. These data originate in a study of shared clonotypes between healthy human individuals. Study summary: Donors were two women and three men aged 18 to 49.

The V gene lost 5 bases and the J gene lost 6 bases, with 20 bases spanning the gap. The CDR3 runs 16 residues. The germline CDR1 and CDR2 sequences are SEHNR and FQNEAQ (reference sequence). Overall study findings and caveats: In several donors, about 5% of naive CD4 clonotypes appeared in common.

This TCR was sampled from a man between 18 and 29 years old in good health. The J gene is TRBJ2-1, the V gene TRBV7-9, with no clear D. The sample was naive CD4+ T cells sorted from blood. The sample's subset: CD45RA+ positively selected. CDR3 sequence: CASSPKVGRTFNEQFF. The CDR3 nucleotides are TGTGCCAGCAGCCCAAAGGTTGGACGGACCTTCAATGAGCAGTTCTTC.